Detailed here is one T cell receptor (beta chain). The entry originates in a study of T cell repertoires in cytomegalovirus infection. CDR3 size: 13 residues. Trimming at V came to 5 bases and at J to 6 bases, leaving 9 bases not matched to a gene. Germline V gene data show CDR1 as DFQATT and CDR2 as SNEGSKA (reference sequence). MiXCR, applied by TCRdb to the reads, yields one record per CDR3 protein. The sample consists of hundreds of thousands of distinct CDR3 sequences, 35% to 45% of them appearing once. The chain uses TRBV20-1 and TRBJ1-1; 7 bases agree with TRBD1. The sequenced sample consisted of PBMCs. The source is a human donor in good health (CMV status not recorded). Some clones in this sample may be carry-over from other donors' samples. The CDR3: CSAGKTGVAEAFF. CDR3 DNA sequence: TGCAGTGCTGGAAAAACAGGGGTCGCTGAAGCTTTCTTT.